What follows is one TCR beta chain and its context. PCR employed 60 Vbeta and 13 Jbeta primers. Repertoires were generated with immunoSEQ multiplex PCR, while TCRdb's copy carries only in-frame clones and drops some. The repertoire holds about 110,000 clones, with 60% to 85% as singletons. The sample belongs to a study of cytomegalovirus exposure and HLA in healthy donors. About the research overall: Among about 400 genotyped donors, around 81% fell in the Caucasian-associated ancestry cluster.

Germline CDR1 is SGDLS and CDR2 is YYNGEE. V lost 1 base and J lost 7; bases outside the gene matches: 5. The CDR3 totals 15 residues. The specimen was PBMCs. The rearrangement uses TRBV9 and TRBJ2-1, with 10 nucleotides matching TRBD2. The TCR was taken from a male donor in good health and CMV-seronegative. CDR3 in DNA: TGTGCCAGCAGCGTATCAGGAGCGGGAGGGAATGAGCAGTTCTTC. Protein: CASSVSGAGGNEQFF.